This is a list of T cell receptor beta chains from one sample in a study of CD8 T cells in Susac syndrome. In TCRdb, the immunoSEQ multiplex PCR reads were re-called with MiXCR into one record per CDR3 protein. The sample gives some 150,000 distinct CDR3 sequences, approximately 96% of which show up once; 0.15% to 0.2% is in the top ten. The sample taken for sequencing was CD4+ T cells from PBMCs. All receptors come from a human donor with Susac syndrome. Each CDR3 is given with its conserved first and last residue. Each record gives: J gene, V gene, CDR3 protein.

TRBJ2-1,TRBV5-4,CASKGQEMGGEQFF
TRBJ1-2,TRBV13,CASSSRQISRGYTF
TRBJ1-6,TRBV25-1,CASSASPGTGGDSPLHF
TRBJ1-1,TRBV11-2,CASSLDSATEAFF
TRBJ1-1,TRBV20-1,CSASGVGRTGAGTEAFF
TRBJ2-1,TRBV7-3,CASSLGTGRGNEQFF
TRBJ2-3,TRBV14,CASSRQGTGTDTQYF
TRBJ2-2,TRBV24-1,CATSDRSGVSTGELFF
TRBJ1-1,TRBV20-1,CSANTPGQGTGEAFF
TRBJ1-1,TRBV29-1,CSVRQGTEAFF
TRBJ2-7,TRBV2,CASSAQLRYEQYF
TRBJ2-7,TRBV20-1,CSASPAYEQYF
TRBJ2-2,TRBV24-1,CAIQQSSGELFF
TRBJ2-4,TRBV29-1,CSVESWAGGVQYF
TRBJ1-5,TRBV18,CASSPWGQVEYSNQPQHF
TRBJ2-7,TRBV20-1,CSARGPSYEQYF
TRBJ2-1,TRBV6-5,CASSYHDGRLSYNEQFF
TRBJ1-2,TRBV18,CASSQREQGLDNYGYTF
TRBJ1-5,TRBV6-1,CARNQPQHF
TRBJ2-2,TRBV29-1,CSVGGAGELFF
TRBJ2-5,TRBV5-4,CASSGGTAQETQYF
TRBJ2-6,TRBV5-4,CASSGQGTAGANVLTF
TRBJ2-5,TRBV9,CASSGGQRLGETQYF
TRBJ1-1,TRBV12-2,CASRSGDPTIEAFF
TRBJ2-5,TRBV15,CATSRDGSQETQYF
TRBJ1-5,TRBV20-1,CSARVDTYQPQHF
TRBJ2-5,TRBV6-5,CASSGRGGVQETQYF
TRBJ2-1,TRBV24-1,CATSDALAAGGNEQFF
TRBJ2-5,TRBV20-1,CSAKTGPETQYF
TRBJ1-2,TRBV19,CASSPNHYGYTF
TRBJ2-5,TRBV29-1,CSVEDYRETQYF
TRBJ2-1,TRBV6-5,CASSYVGGVQFF
TRBJ2-2,TRBV7-9,CASSLAEHNTGELFF
TRBJ2-4,TRBV12-3/TRBV12-4,CASSLGLAENIQYF
TRBJ2-1,TRBV6-2/TRBV6-3,CASSPPGYEQFF
TRBJ2-7,TRBV15,CATSRDRDRQLF
TRBJ2-5,TRBV29-1,CSVELTETQYF